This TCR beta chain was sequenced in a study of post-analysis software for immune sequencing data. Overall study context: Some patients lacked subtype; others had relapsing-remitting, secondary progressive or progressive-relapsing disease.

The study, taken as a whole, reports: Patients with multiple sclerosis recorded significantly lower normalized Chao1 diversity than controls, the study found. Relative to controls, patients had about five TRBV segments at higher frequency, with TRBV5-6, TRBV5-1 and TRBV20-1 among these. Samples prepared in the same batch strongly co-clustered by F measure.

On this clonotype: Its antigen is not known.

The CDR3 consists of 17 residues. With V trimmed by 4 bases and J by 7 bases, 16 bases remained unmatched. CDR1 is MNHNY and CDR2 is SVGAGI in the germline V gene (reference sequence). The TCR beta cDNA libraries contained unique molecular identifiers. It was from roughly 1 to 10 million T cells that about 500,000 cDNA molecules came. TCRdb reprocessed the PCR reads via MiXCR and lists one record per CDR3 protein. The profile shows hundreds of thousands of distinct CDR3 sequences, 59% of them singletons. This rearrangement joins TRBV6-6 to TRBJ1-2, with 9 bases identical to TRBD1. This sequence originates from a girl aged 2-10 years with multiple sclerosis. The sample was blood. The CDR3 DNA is TGTGCCAGCAGTTTCCCCACAGGGGGCGCAATGGTGACTGGCTACACCTTC. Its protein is CASSFPTGGAMVTGYTF.